The 17 T cell receptor beta chains listed next were all sequenced from one sample in a study of prognosis after radiotherapy for stage I lung cancer. The study amplified the TCR beta CDR3 region from genomic DNA. This amplification was carried out by two rounds of multiplex PCR. During first-round PCR, primers specific to each TRBV and TRBJ gene were used. MiXCR, applied by TCRdb to the multiplex PCR reads, yields one record per CDR3 protein. Of around 13,000 distinct CDR3 sequences in the sample, roughly 43% are singletons; the top ten hold 35% to 50%. The input for sequencing was PBMCs, taken before or after stereotactic body radiation therapy (not recorded which). These receptors came from a donor of 50 years or more with non-small cell lung cancer.

This clonotype was recorded a few times. One base away lies a much larger clone, so this may be a sequencing read error. This chain links TRBV27 with TRBJ2-3; 8 bases are a match to TRBD2. Germline V gene lookup returns CDR1 MNHEY and CDR2 SMNVEV (reference sequence). The V segment lost 8 bases and the J segment 4 bases; nucleotides outside the gene matches: 5. This CDR3 has 13 residues. In DNA, the CDR3 is TGTGCCAGCGGGGGACTAGTGGCAGATACGCAGTATTTT. Encoded protein: CASGGLVADTQYF.

Regarding this clonotype: This CDR3 is missing its conserved last phenylalanine or tryptophan, likely due to a read error. The chain couples TRBV24-1 to TRBJ2-2; 7 bases match TRBD1. The CDR3 loop spans 16 amino acids. Per germline, CDR1 KGHDR and CDR2 SFDVKD. With 3 bases clipped from V and 5 bases from J, the junction kept 8 bases outside the gene matches. The CDR3 region has the DNA TGTGCCACCAGTGATCCGGGACAGTGTACTACCGGGGAGCTGTTTATT. Protein sequence: CATSDPGQCTTGELFI.

The chain is built from TRBV6-1 and TRBJ2-3; 12 nucleotides match TRBD2. The trim removed 6 bases at V and 6 bases at J, leaving 13 bases unmatched. This CDR3 is built from 17 residues. Germline V gene data show CDR1 as MNHNS and CDR2 as SASEGT. The CDR3: CASRTTASGGAPDTQYF. CDR3 sequence (DNA): TGTGCCAGCAGAACTACGGCTAGCGGGGGGGCACCCGATACGCAGTATTTT.

This clonotype showed up just once. V gene TRBV6-2 or TRBV6-3 combines with J gene TRBJ2-3, with D possibly matching TRBD2 (5 bases). Germline loops: CDR1 MNHEY, CDR2 SVGEGT. CDR3 length equals 14 residues. Trimming shortened V by 7 bases and J by 6 bases, and 17 bases separated the two germline ends. The CDR3 region is CASIVGNLADTQYF. CDR3 coding DNA: TGTGCCAGCATTGTGGGAAATCTAGCCGATACGCAGTATTTT.

This clonotype was detected many times. The chain is built from TRBV3-1 and TRBJ1-6; D is perhaps TRBD1 (6 bases). The CDR3 loop spans 15 amino acids. Germline V gives CDR1 LGHDT, CDR2 YNNKEL (reference sequence). V lost 5 bases and J lost 9, with 17 bases in between. The CDR3 spells CASSSRRGLGSPLHF. The CDR3 DNA reads as TGTGCCAGCAGCTCACGGAGGGGGTTGGGTTCACCCCTCCACTTT.

This clonotype was counted at least ten times. The rearrangement joins TRBV9 to TRBJ2-1; TRBD1 aligns across 7 bases. The ends lost 3 bases at V and 4 bases at J; junction bases unmatched: 7. Germline CDR1 SGDLS, CDR2 YYNGEE. The CDR3 contains 15 residues. The CDR3 reads CASSARQGRYNEQFF. The CDR3, as DNA: TGTGCCAGCAGCGCTAGACAGGGACGTTACAATGAGCAGTTCTTC.

The chain combines TRBV5-1 with TRBJ2-2; maybe TRBD2 (5 bases). The CDR3 sequence is 14 residues long. V was clipped by 4 bases and J by 8 bases, with 15 bases between them. Germline loops: CDR1 SGHRS, CDR2 YFSETQ. CDR3 coding DNA: TGCGCCAGCAGCAGACCGACGAGGGCGGGGGAGCTGTTTTTT. This gives the protein CASSRPTRAGELFF. The entire variable domain, with the rest obtained from reference TRBV5-1 and TRBJ2-2, is as follows: KAGVTQTPRYLIKTRGQQVTLSCSPISGHRSVSWYQQTPGQGLQFLFEYFSETQRNKGNFPGRFSGRQFSNSRSEMNVSTLELGDSALYLCASSRPTRAGELFFGEGSRLTVL.

The rearrangement uses TRBV20-1 and TRBJ2-3; a weak D match, TRBD2 (6 bases). V dropped 7 bases and J dropped 1 base, with 12 bases sitting between them. Per germline, CDR1 DFQATT and CDR2 SNEGSKA (reference sequence). This CDR3 is 13 amino acids long. The CDR3 here is CSVTGVCTDTQYF. The CDR3, as DNA: TGCAGTGTTACGGGAGTTTGCACAGATACGCAGTATTTT.

A remark on this clonotype: A far more abundant clone sits one base away, making this likely a read error. V is TRBV6-2 or TRBV6-3 and J is TRBJ1-5; possibly TRBD1 for D (6 bases). In germline, CDR1 is MNHEY, CDR2 SVGEGT. Trimming shortened V by 6 bases and J by 8 bases, and 26 bases separated the two germline ends. The CDR3 length is 17 residues. The CDR3 reads CASSVGGGLEGGEPQHF. CDR3 nucleotide sequence: TGTGCCAGCAGCGTAGGTGGGGGCCTAGAAGGGGGTGAGCCCCAGCATTTT.

The CDR3 DNA reads TGTGCCAGCAGCGGGGAGACAGGGGTGGAAGGAAACACCATATATTTT. Its translation is CASSGETGVEGNTIYF. The V gene is TRBV9, the J gene TRBJ1-3; 8 nucleotides align to TRBD1. Germline CDR1 is SGDLS and CDR2 is YYNGEE. Losses at the gene ends were 3 bases for V and 4 bases for J; bases not matched to a gene: 9. This CDR3 has 16 residues.

This clonotype was picked up many times. The chain uses TRBV4-3 and TRBJ2-1; D is ambiguous. In germline, CDR1 is LGHNA, CDR2 YSLEER. Trimming removed 0 bases at V and 6 bases at J, with 15 bases between. CDR3 length equals 16 residues. DNA of the CDR3: TGCGCCAGCAGCCAAGAAATCGGCTCCACGTTCAATGAGCAGTTCTTC. Protein: CASSQEIGSTFNEQFF.

V gene TRBV5-1 combines with J gene TRBJ2-2; 9 bases fit TRBD1. V lost 4 bases to trimming and J lost 3 bases; unmatched junction nucleotides: 4. Germline V lookup: CDR1 SGHRS, CDR2 YFSETQ. The CDR3 runs 15 residues. The chain's CDR3 is CASSPDRGHTGELFF. CDR3 coding DNA: TGCGCCAGCAGCCCGGACAGGGGACACACCGGGGAGCTGTTTTTT.

The V gene is TRBV6-2 or TRBV6-3, the J gene TRBJ1-3; D gene ambiguous. V was clipped by 5 bases and J by 4 bases, with 3 bases between them. The CDR3 runs 11 residues. CDR1 and CDR2 (germline): MNHEY, SVGEGT. CDR3 sequence (DNA): TGTGCCAGCAGTACCGGAAACACCATATATTTT. Translation: CASSTGNTIYF.

With respect to this clonotype: A far bigger clonotype differs at one base, so this is likely a read error. J is TRBJ1-2 and V is TRBV28; D is undetermined. CDR1 is MDHEN and CDR2 is SYDVKM in the germline V gene. The CDR3 loop spans 14 amino acids. V lost 6 bases and J lost 9, with 20 bases in between. The CDR3 protein is CASSREGTSWCYTF. CDR3 nucleotide sequence: TGTGCCAGCAGCCGCGAGGGTACCTCGTGGTGCTACACCTTC.

This clonotype was recorded at least ten times. This chain joins TRBV5-1 and TRBJ1-1; D gene unclear. Germline values: CDR1 SGHRS, CDR2 YFSETQ. The CDR3 covers 14 residues. With 0 bases removed from V and 3 bases from J, the gap between germline ends came to 9 bases. CDR3 nucleotides: TGCGCCAGCAGCTTGGTCGGTGCCCACACTGAAGCTTTCTTT. It encodes CASSLVGAHTEAFF. Full variable domain (outside the CDR3, taken from reference TRBV5-1 and TRBJ1-1): KAGVTQTPRYLIKTRGQQVTLSCSPISGHRSVSWYQQTPGQGLQFLFEYFSETQRNKGNFPGRFSGRQFSNSRSEMNVSTLELGDSALYLCASSLVGAHTEAFFGQGTRLTVV.

This clonotype came up many times. This sequence joins TRBV11-2 and TRBJ2-1; either TRBD1 or TRBD2 may supply D (5 bases each). CDR1 is SGHAT, CDR2 FQNNGV, per germline. This CDR3 has 19 residues. Trimming removed 5 bases from V and 1 base from J, with 24 bases in between. CDR3 in amino acids: CASSHPPPGTPSSYNEQFF. The CDR3, as DNA: TGTGCCAGCAGCCACCCCCCTCCGGGGACCCCGAGTTCCTACAATGAGCAGTTCTTC.

V gene TRBV2 combines with J gene TRBJ1-1; D is unresolved. V lost 5 bases and J 7 bases, leaving 8 bases between the germline ends. Per germline, CDR1 SNHLY and CDR2 FYNNEI. This CDR3 contains 11 residues. The CDR3: CASSYDGEAFF. Written as DNA, the CDR3 is TGTGCCAGCAGTTACGACGGTGAAGCTTTCTTT.